The 15 T cell receptor beta chains below were found in one sample sequenced in a study of radiotherapy plus CTLA-4 blockade in lung cancer. Sequenced by immunoSEQ multiplex PCR; TCRdb stores in-frame clones only, minus some. The table records fewer than 150,000 clones, about 83% of them present only once. This sample comprised peripheral blood, obtained from a patient treated with radiotherapy plus ipilimumab. The receptors come from a human donor with non-small cell lung cancer who had a partial response to radiotherapy plus ipilimumab.

The rearrangement links TRBV18 to TRBJ1-6, with D possibly matching TRBD1 (5 bases). CDR1 is KGHSH, CDR2 LQKENI, per germline. The CDR3 spans 14 residues. Trimming took 6 bases from V and 3 from J, leaving 9 bases between them. The CDR3 sequence: CASSRDYYNSPLHF. The DNA for the CDR3 is TGTGCCAGCTCGCGGGACTACTATAATTCACCCCTCCACTTT.

The V call is TRBV29-1, the J call TRBJ1-1, with D tentatively TRBD1 (6 bases). The CDR3 sequence is 14 residues long. Trimming removed 6 bases from V and 4 bases from J, with 18 bases in between. The germline CDR1 and CDR2 sequences are SQVTM and ANQGSEA. The CDR3 sequence is CSVERQVWGTEAFF. The CDR3 DNA sequence: TGCAGCGTGGAGAGACAGGTCTGGGGCACTGAAGCTTTCTTT.

The chain employs TRBV28 and TRBJ2-1; 7 nucleotides agree with TRBD2. CDR1 and CDR2 from the germline V gene are MDHEN and SYDVKM. The length of the CDR3 is 15 residues. J was trimmed by 9 bases and V by 7 bases; bases with no gene match: 15. CDR3 sequence: CASTTQGLSFLEQFF. The CDR3 DNA reads as TGTGCCAGCACCACCCAGGGACTATCATTCCTTGAGCAGTTCTTC. The variable domain in full, with the rest retrieved from reference TRBV28 and TRBJ2-1, is DVKVTQSSRYLVKRTGEKVFLECVQDMDHENMFWYRQDPGLGLRLIYFSYDVKMKEKGDIPEGYSVSREKKERFSLILESASTNQTSMYLCASTTQGLSFLEQFFGPGTRLTVL.

The chain recombines TRBV30 with TRBJ1-1, with D tentatively TRBD1 (5 bases). Germline lookup yields CDR1 GTSNPN and CDR2 SVGIG (reference sequence). The CDR3 has 12 residues. Between the trimmed V and J ends, which lost 2 bases and 6 bases, there was a span of 10 bases. CDR3 in amino acids: CAWSSGFSEAFF. The CDR3 region has the DNA TGTGCCTGGAGTTCAGGGTTCTCTGAAGCTTTCTTT.

The chain recombines TRBV29-1 with TRBJ2-7; TRBD1 aligns across 8 bases. The CDR3 length is 14 residues. CDR1 is SQVTM and CDR2 is ANQGSEA in the germline V gene. The trim removed 6 bases at V and 2 bases at J, leaving 9 bases unmatched. CDR3 loop: CSVVGTGPAYEQYV. In DNA form, the CDR3 reads TGCAGCGTAGTTGGGACAGGACCAGCCTACGAGCAGTACGTC.

The V gene is TRBV28, the J gene TRBJ1-2; unclear D gene. Germline V CDR1 and CDR2: MDHEN, SYDVKM. V shed 3 bases and J shed 6 bases, with 5 bases lying between them. CDR3 size: 11 residues. Written as DNA, the CDR3 is TGTGCCAGCAGTTTTCAGGATGGCTACACCTTC. This sequence encodes CASSFQDGYTF.

This clone was seen just once. The genes are TRBV4-1 and TRBJ2-1; 8 bases match TRBD2. This CDR3 region has 13 residues. Per germline, CDR1 MGHRA and CDR2 YSYEKL. With V trimmed by 4 bases and J by 10 bases, 6 bases remained unmatched. CDR3 amino acids: CASSLSGTREQFF. CDR3 DNA sequence: TGCGCCAGCAGCCTAAGCGGGACTAGGGAGCAGTTCTTC.

This CDR3 is CASSPPIQNTEAFF. The CDR3 nucleotides are TGTGCCAGCTCACCACCCATACAGAACACTGAAGCTTTCTTT. This chain links TRBV18 with TRBJ1-1; D is ambiguous. V dropped 0 bases and J dropped 1 base, with 6 bases sitting between them. This CDR3 comprises 14 residues. The germline V gene encodes CDR1 KGHSH and CDR2 LQKENI.

The DNA for the CDR3 is TGTGCCAGCAGCGCTAAGAGATCTGATCAGCCCCAGCATTTT. Its protein is CASSAKRSDQPQHF. The chain has TRBV6-1 and TRBJ1-5; unclear D gene. Trimming shortened V by 6 bases and J by 5 bases, and 14 bases separated the two germline ends. Germline lookup yields CDR1 MNHNS and CDR2 SASEGT. The CDR3 consists of 14 residues.

Written as DNA, the CDR3 is TGTGCCAGCAGTTTCAGACAGGGAGTATGGGAGACCCAGTACTTC. Translation: CASSFRQGVWETQYF. This chain uses TRBV27 with TRBJ2-5, with TRBD1 matching over 7 bases. Germline CDR1 MNHEY, CDR2 SMNVEV (reference sequence). V lost 3 bases and J lost 5; bases outside the gene matches: 9. This CDR3 has 15 residues.

This clone was seen once. DNA of the CDR3: TGTGCCAGCAGTTTAGACGGACTATACGAGCAGTACGTC. It translates to CASSLDGLYEQYV. J is TRBJ2-7 and V is TRBV6-1, with D perhaps TRBD2 (6 bases). Germline V gene data show CDR1 as MNHNS and CDR2 as SASEGT. The ends were cut back, 5 bases at V and 4 bases at J, with 12 bases in the middle. The CDR3 covers 13 residues.

The chain uses TRBV7-2 and TRBJ2-2; 7 nucleotides line up with TRBD2. CDR1 and CDR2 from the germline V gene are SGHTA and FQGNSA. Losses at the gene ends were 2 bases for V and 6 bases for J; bases not matched to a gene: 9. The CDR3 runs to 16 residues. In DNA form, the CDR3 reads TGTGCCAGCAGCTTACATACCGGCGGGAGAGCCGGGGAGCTGTTTTTT. Translating it yields CASSLHTGGRAGELFF. Complete variable domain (other parts from reference TRBV7-2 and TRBJ2-2): GAGVSQSPSNKVTEKGKDVELRCDPISGHTALYWYRQSLGQGLEFLIYFQGNSAPDKSGLPSDRFSAERTGGSVSTLTIQRTQQEDSAVYLCASSLHTGGRAGELFFGEGSRLTVL.

V is TRBV30 and J is TRBJ1-1, with D hard to call. Trimming shortened V by 3 bases and J by 11 bases, and 13 bases separated the two germline ends. Germline-derived CDR1 and CDR2 are GTSNPN and SVGIG (reference sequence). There are 11 residues in the CDR3. CDR3 coding DNA: TGTGCCTGGAGCTCGACGGCGAGGGCTTTCTTT. This gives the protein CAWSSTARAFF.

This clone is medium-sized within its sample. The V gene is TRBV25-1, the J gene TRBJ1-3; a possible D gene is TRBD1 (6 bases). Germline assignment: CDR1 MGHDK and CDR2 SYGVNS. V gave up 3 bases and J gave up 0 bases, with 9 bases separating them. The length of the CDR3 is 15 residues. The CDR3 DNA reads as TGTGCCAGCAGTGACGGACAGAACTCTGGAAACACCATATATTTT. Protein: CASSDGQNSGNTIYF.

J is TRBJ1-2 and V is TRBV29-1, with D unresolved. Germline V gene sequence: CDR1 SQVTM, CDR2 ANQGSEA. This CDR3 comprises 12 residues. V gave up 4 bases and J gave up 4 bases, with 10 bases separating them. Here the CDR3 DNA reads TGCAGCGTTGTGGCCTCCTCCTATGGCTACACCTTC. This encodes CSVVASSYGYTF.